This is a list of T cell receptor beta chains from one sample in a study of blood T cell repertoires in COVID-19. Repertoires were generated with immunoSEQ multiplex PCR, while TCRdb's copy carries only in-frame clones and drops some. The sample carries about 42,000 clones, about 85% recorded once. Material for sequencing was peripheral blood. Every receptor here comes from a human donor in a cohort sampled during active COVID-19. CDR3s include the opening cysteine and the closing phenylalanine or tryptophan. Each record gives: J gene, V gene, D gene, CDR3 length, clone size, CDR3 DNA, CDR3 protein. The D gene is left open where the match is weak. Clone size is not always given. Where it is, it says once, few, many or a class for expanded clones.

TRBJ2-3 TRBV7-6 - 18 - TGTGCCAGCAGCCCACGGTCGGGCGGGGCCTTCTACGCAGATACGCAGTATTTT CASSPRSGGAFYADTQYF
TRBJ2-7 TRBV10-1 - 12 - TGCGCCAACTCGGACACCCCCTACGAGCAGTACTTC CANSDTPYEQYF
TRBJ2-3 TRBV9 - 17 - TGTGCCAGCAGCGCAAGCCCTCGGAGCGCAGGGGCGAGTACGCAGTATTTT CASSASPRSAGASTQYF
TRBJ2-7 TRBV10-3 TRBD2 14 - TGTGCCATCAGTCTTAGCGGGGAGGGGTACGAGCAGTACTTC CAISLSGEGYEQYF
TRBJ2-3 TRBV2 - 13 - TGTGCCAGCAAGCCCACCCGGGGAGATACGCAGTATTTT CASKPTRGDTQYF
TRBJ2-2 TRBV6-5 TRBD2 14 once TGTGCCAGCATTAAACTAGCGGGTACCGGGGAGCTGTTTTTT CASIKLAGTGELFF
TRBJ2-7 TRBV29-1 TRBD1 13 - TGCAGCGTTTCCCCTCGGACAGGCTACGAGCAGTACTTC CSVSPRTGYEQYF
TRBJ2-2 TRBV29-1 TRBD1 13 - TGCAGCGTTGATAGACAGGGCACCGGGGAGCTGTTTTTT CSVDRQGTGELFF
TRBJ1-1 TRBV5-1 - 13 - TGCGCCAGCCACTTCGAGAGACAGGACGAAGCTTTCTTT CASHFERQDEAFF
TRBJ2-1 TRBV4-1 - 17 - TGCGCCAGCAGCCAAGATCAGTACGGAGCTTCCTACAATGAGCAGTTCTTC CASSQDQYGASYNEQFF
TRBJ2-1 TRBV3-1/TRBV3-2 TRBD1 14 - TGTGCCAGCAGCCCGGACAGGTCCTACAATGAGCAGTTCTTC CASSPDRSYNEQFF
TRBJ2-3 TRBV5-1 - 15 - TGCGCCAGCAGCTTCCCCGGACAGATCACAGATACGCAGTATTTT CASSFPGQITDTQYF
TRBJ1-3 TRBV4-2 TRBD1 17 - TGTGCCAGCAGCCAGTCCCGGACAGGGCTCTCTGGAAACACCATATATTTT CASSQSRTGLSGNTIYF
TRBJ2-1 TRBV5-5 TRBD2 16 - TGTGCCAGCAGCTTGGCCCCGGGGGGTGGGAACAATGAGCAGTTCTTC CASSLAPGGGNNEQFF
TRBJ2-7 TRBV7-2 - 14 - TGTGCCAGCGCCTTGGGCTTATCTTTCTACGAGCAGTACTTC CASALGLSFYEQYF
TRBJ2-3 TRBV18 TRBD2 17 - TGTGCCAGCTCACCGCCGGGACTAGCGGGGATTACAGATACGCAGTATTTT CASSPPGLAGITDTQYF
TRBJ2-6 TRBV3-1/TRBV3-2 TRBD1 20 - TGTGCCAGCAGCCCTTTACGGAGGGGACAGGGGATGTCCGGGGCCAACGTCCTGACTTTC CASSPLRRGQGMSGANVLTF
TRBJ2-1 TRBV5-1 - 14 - TGCGCCAGCAGCTTGGGGGGCCTAAACAATGAGCAGTTCTTC CASSLGGLNNEQFF
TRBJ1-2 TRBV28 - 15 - TGTGCCAGCAGCCCCCGGGGAGCGCCGGGTTATGGCTACACCTTC CASSPRGAPGYGYTF
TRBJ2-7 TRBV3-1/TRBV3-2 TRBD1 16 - TGTGCCAGCAGCCAAGCATACAGGGGTAGGTACTACGAGCAGTACTTC CASSQAYRGRYYEQYF
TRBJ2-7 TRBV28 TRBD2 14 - TGTGCCAGCAGTCTATGGACTAGCGGCTACGAGCAGTACTTC CASSLWTSGYEQYF
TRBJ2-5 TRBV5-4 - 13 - TGTGCCAGCAGCTTGAACAGGGAAGAGACCCAGTACTTC CASSLNREETQYF
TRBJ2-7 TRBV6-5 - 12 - TGTGCCAGCAGGACGGCGGGCTACGAGCAGTACTTC CASRTAGYEQYF
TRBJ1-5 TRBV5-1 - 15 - TGCGCCAGCAGGGAAGGGAGCACAGAAAATCAGCCCCAGCATTTT CASREGSTENQPQHF
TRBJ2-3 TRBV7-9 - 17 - TGTGCCAGCTCCCCTCCCGTCCCCAACGGTCCCACAGATACGCAGTATTTT CASSPPVPNGPTDTQYF
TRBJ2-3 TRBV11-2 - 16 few TGTGCCAGCAGCCTTCGACAGGCCCGGGGCACAGATACGCAGTATTTT CASSLRQARGTDTQYF
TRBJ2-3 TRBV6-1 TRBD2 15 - TGTGCCAGCAGTGAAGGTAGCGGGCGCCCCGCCACGCAGTATTTT CASSEGSGRPATQYF
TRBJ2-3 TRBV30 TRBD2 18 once TGTGCCTGGAGACCGGGACTAGTCTTGTGGGGGGGTACAGATACGCAGTATTTT CAWRPGLVLWGGTDTQYF
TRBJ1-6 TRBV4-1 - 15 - TGCGCCAGCAGCCAAGTGGCGGGTCTCAATTCACCCCTCCACTTT CASSQVAGLNSPLHF
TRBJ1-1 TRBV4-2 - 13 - TGTGCCAGCAGCCAGGGCCCTAACACTGAAGCTTTCTTT CASSQGPNTEAFF
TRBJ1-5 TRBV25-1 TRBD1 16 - TGTGCCAGCAGTGAATGGAGGGACAGGAGTAATCAGCCCCAGCATTTT CASSEWRDRSNQPQHF
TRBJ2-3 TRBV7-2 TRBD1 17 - TGTGCCAGCAGCTTAGGGCACAGGGGGCGGGACACAGATACGCAGTATTTT CASSLGHRGRDTDTQYF
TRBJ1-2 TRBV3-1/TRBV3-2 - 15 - TGTGCCAGCAGCCAAGTTCCCCGCGAGGGCTATGGCTACACCTTC CASSQVPREGYGYTF
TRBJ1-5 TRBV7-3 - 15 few TGTGCCAGCAGCTTAGTCCCTGGAGGCAATCAGCCCCAGCATTTT CASSLVPGGNQPQHF
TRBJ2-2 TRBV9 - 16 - TGTGCCAGCAGCGTATATCACAACGCGAACACCGGGGAGCTGTTTTTT CASSVYHNANTGELFF
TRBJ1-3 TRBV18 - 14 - TGTGCCAGCTCACCAGACAGATCTGGAAACACCATATATTTT CASSPDRSGNTIYF
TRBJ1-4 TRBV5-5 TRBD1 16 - TGTGCCAGCAGCTTGACGCCCAGGGGGGTTGGAGAAAAACTGTTTTTT CASSLTPRGVGEKLFF
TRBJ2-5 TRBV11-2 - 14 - TGTGCCAGCAGCCCACGTCCAGGTGGGGAGACCCAGTACTTC CASSPRPGGETQYF
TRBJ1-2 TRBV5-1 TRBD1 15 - TGCGCCAGCAGCTTGTCGGGACAGGGAACGGATGGCTACACCTTC CASSLSGQGTDGYTF
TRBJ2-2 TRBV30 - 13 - TGTGCCTGGGGGCAGGGTGGCACCGGGGAGCTGTTTTTT CAWGQGGTGELFF